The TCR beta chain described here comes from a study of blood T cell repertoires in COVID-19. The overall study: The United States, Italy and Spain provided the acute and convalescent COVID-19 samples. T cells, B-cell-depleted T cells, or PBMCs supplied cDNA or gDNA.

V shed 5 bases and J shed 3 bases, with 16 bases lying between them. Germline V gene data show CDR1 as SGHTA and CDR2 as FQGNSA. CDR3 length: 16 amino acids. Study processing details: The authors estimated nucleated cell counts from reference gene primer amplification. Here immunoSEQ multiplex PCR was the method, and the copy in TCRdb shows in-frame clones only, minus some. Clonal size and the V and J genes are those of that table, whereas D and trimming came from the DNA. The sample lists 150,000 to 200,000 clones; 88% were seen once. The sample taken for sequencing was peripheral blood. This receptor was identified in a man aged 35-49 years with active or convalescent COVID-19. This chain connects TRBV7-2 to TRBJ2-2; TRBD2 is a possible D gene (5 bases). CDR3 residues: CASSPGRLSHTGELFF. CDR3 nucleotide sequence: TGTGCCAGCAGCCCGGGAAGATTGAGTCACACCGGGGAGCTGTTTTTT.